This T cell receptor (beta chain) was captured in a study of cytomegalovirus exposure and HLA in healthy donors (dated by TCRdb to 2016 to 2017). In terms of the full investigation: An earlier analysis of roughly 630 of the donors reported 250 to 300 Gb of sequence data and 117 million unique TCR beta sequences from about 200 million T cells. Approximately 300 gigabases of sequencing data and 91 million or so unique TCR sequences made up an early release that covered 640 HLA-typed donors. Of the roughly 400 genotyped donors, 81% were placed in the genetic ancestry cluster associated with self-reported Caucasian donors. The aim of the study was to test whether cataloging public T cell receptors could identify signatures of past pathogen exposure. The T cell repertoires of some 700 subjects were profiled by immunosequencing and related to cytomegalovirus serostatus. Besides the first cohort of more than 650 subjects, a separate validation cohort made up of 120 different subjects was used. To predict cytomegalovirus infection status, the study brought together high-throughput TCR immunosequencing, statistical association of individual TCRs with disease status, and machine learning. In a later analysis, previously published TCR beta repertoires from hundreds of donors were re-analyzed and high-resolution HLA genotyping was added so that TCR occurrence patterns could be studied. The later analysis used no new phenotypic data to find candidate immune exposures, relying instead on TCR beta sequences and their occurrence across donors. In an earlier analysis of a few hundred of the donors, high-throughput TCR beta sequencing was used to judge whether each TCR beta V gene segment behaved as functional or pseudogenic. Donor age, sex, ethnicity and CMV serostatus were compiled alongside the repertoire data. A later genetic analysis used genome-wide SNP genotypes for about 55% of the 666 donors, treating that subset as a discovery cohort. Every discovery cohort repertoire had been produced on one sequencing platform. HLA typing covered class I and class II loci at four-digit resolution. Typing coverage differed by locus: A, B, C, DRB1 and DQB1 were typed in roughly 620-630 donors, DQA1 in approximately 520, DPA1 in approximately 600, and DPB1 in around 490. Roughly five DR-DQ haplotypes were handled as single units for association and clustering, since linkage in the cohort was strong. On average, roughly 240,000 unique TCR beta nucleotide sequences were sequenced per donor among several hundred genotyped donors of the cohort, with roughly 19% of those sequences being non-productive.

General conclusions and limits of the study: Presence/absence analyses assumed roughly uniform sequencing depth across donors, an assumption that may not hold. Compared with the 666-donor mean, donors in an Asian-associated ancestry cluster had fewer N-insertions in productive TCRs, according to a later genetic analysis. While some public TCRs were present in many individuals, most TCR sequences turned up only very rarely across donors. In vitro tests confirmed that three of the cytomegalovirus-associated TCR beta chains recognize cytomegalovirus antigens. A later analysis associated 16,951 TCR beta sequences with specific HLA alleles at a false discovery rate of 0.05. The authors suggested that the approach could potentially be extended to other disease states and immunological phenotypes. For the cohort, immune exposure information was limited to CMV serostatus. A cluster of highly shared sequence variants was judged likely to be a technical artifact of the sequencing pipeline. The study listed 164 TCR beta chains as associated with cytomegalovirus. Because some donors lacked HLA typing at each locus, the association tests relied only on the typed subset. In a later analysis, the rate of TCR association differed among HLA loci, with DRB1 alleles having the most associated TCRs and HLA-C alleles having the fewest. In a later analysis, several top co-occurrence clusters were reported to appear linked to parvovirus B19, influenza, CMV and Epstein-Barr virus. In an earlier analysis of around 600 of the donors, most TCR beta V segments appeared in productive rearrangements about 87% or about 30% of the time, broadly matching IMGT annotations. A later analysis found that HLA-associated TCR beta chains were more clonally expanded and had lower generation probabilities than equally common non-associated chains. A later genetic analysis associated a missense DCLRE1C variant with V-gene and J-gene trimming of TCR beta chains, and an independent cohort replicated the association. Linkage disequilibrium might explain the correlated functional status among segregating V segments, but an unknown experimental factor could not be excluded. A further reported finding was that TCR beta sequences accurately predicted the HLA-A and HLA-B alleles for most subjects in the first cohort. In this cohort, only TCR beta chains were sequenced, and detectable features were limited by the absence of alpha or paired-chain data. Fewer than 20 rarely observed V segments, including chromosome 9 orphons, were excluded from the earlier analysis of about 610 of the donors because counts were too low. When HLA alleles, especially DR and DQ, strongly co-occurred, TCR associations were difficult to assign to individual alleles. Because the 87-base-pair reads could not distinguish some IMGT-functional V segments, including TRBV6-2 and TRBV6-3, those segments were excluded. In a later analysis, most CMV-associated TCR beta chains were found to appear HLA-restricted, with HLA associations seemingly driven largely by CMV exposure. Cytomegalovirus status was reported to be diagnosed by the classifier with high specificity and sensitivity in both the original and validation cohorts.

The CDR3 sequence holds 13 residues, the cysteine and phenylalanine included. The DNA shown is the 39-base CDR3, in frame from base 1. From a lookup of the germline V gene, CDR1 and CDR2 are MNHEY and SVGAGI. V is reduced by 2 bases and J by 2 bases, leaving a spacing of 5 bases between them. Regarding this clone: Its antigen is not yet known. Base qualities are not provided; no much larger clone lies one nucleotide away.

Receptor amplification or capture employed the immunoSEQ multiplex PCR assay. A mixture of 60 forward primers for TCR Vbeta segments and 13 reverse primers for TCR Jbeta segments was used in the multiplex PCR. A multiplex PCR assay on genomic DNA amplified the CDR3 region of rearranged TCR beta genes. The amplified TCR beta libraries were sequenced on the Illumina HiSeq System as 87-base-pair reads. The authors' pipeline ran thus. In a later analysis, some 80 million unique TCR beta chains were counted across the approximately 640 repertoires, and roughly 10 million of these chains were shared by at least two donors. Raw reads were error-corrected and collapsed into unique sequences by a nearest-neighbor algorithm in which closely related sequences were merged to remove PCR and sequencing errors. To assign V, D and J gene segments, CDR3 sequences were aligned to IMGT reference sequences. For a sequence to be retained, at least a six-nucleotide match to both a V gene segment and a J gene segment was required. A rearrangement was called productive if the CDR3 had no stop codons and remained in frame with V and J, and every other rearrangement was called non-productive. Following IMGT convention, CDR3 was defined as the stretch from the second conserved V-encoded cysteine up to the conserved J-encoded phenylalanine. In an earlier analysis of just under 600 of the donors, sequences lacking an unambiguous match to a single V gene segment were excluded. An earlier analysis of approximately 590 of the donors classified V segments as functional when productive rearrangements were above 56.7% and as segregating when the standard deviation between donors was above 5%. To diagnose cytomegalovirus status from the catalog of TCR beta chain sequences, a statistical classification framework was built. In a later analysis, V and J genes were assigned by comparing TCR nucleotide sequences against IMGT/GENE-DB human TR gene sequences. The TCRdist pipeline was used in a later analysis to assign CDR3 sequences and most-parsimonious VDJ recombination scenarios. In a later analysis, every TCR beta chain was defined by the combination of its CDR3 amino acid sequence and its V-gene family, and reads without a unique V-gene family were dropped. To address suspected cross-contamination and a sequencing artifact, a later analysis removed around 600 highly shared, low-generation-probability nucleotide sequences. For each public chain, a later analysis derived a clonal expansion index from normalized ranks of inferred template counts within each repertoire. A later analysis computed generation probabilities with a VDJ recombination model fitted to out-of-frame rearrangements, and checked the results against IGoR. Hypergeometric tests were used in a later analysis to score TCR-TCR, TCR-HLA and TCR-CMV co-occurrence, with a repertoire-size bias correction applied to the TCR pairs. False discovery rates were estimated in a later analysis by permuting HLA or CMV assignments 20 times. In a later analysis, co-occurring TCRs were grouped using DBSCAN, with TCRdist sequence similarity added in when clustering inside HLA-allele-positive subsets. Repertoires with fewer than 30,000 or more than 120,000 public chains were left out of co-occurrence clustering, as were roughly five repertoires with anomalous nucleotide sharing. TCRdb stores this immuneACCESS table with in-frame sequences only. Part of the clones is absent; in the studies checked, under half of the shortfall reflects unresolved V genes, and no reason is known for the rest. The V and J calls and clone size are taken from that table; D and trimming were inferred from the DNA. The sample includes around 93,000 clones, with approximately 80% observed a single time. The ten largest clones represent around 3.2% of the sample.

The cohort comprised several hundred healthy bone marrow donors. Cohort members were all nominally healthy when sampled, although unrecorded immune exposures were likely present. The donor tested CMV seropositive and was one of the 289 seropositive cohort members. A peripheral blood sample was collected from each donor, and TCR beta sequencing was performed on peripheral blood mononuclear cells. The Qiagen DNeasy Blood Extraction Kit was used to extract genomic DNA from the blood cell samples. The rearrangement combines TRBV6-5 with TRBJ2-3; confidence is insufficient to name the D gene. The sequenced material came from PBMCs. The receptor was derived from a man younger than 40 in good health and CMV-seropositive. CDR3 protein: CASSYRNTDTQYF. The sequenced DNA: TGTGCCAGCAGTTACCGTAACACAGATACGCAGTATTTT.